This T cell receptor beta chain is from a study of shared clonotypes between healthy human individuals. Looking at the study overall: There were three CD4 naive, three CD4 memory, two CD8 naive and one CD8 memory plates per donor.

Cells designated naive CD8 were CD45RO-negative and were positively selected for CCR7, with terminally differentiated effector memory CD45RA+ cells excluded. Repertoires were generated with immunoSEQ multiplex PCR, while TCRdb's copy carries only in-frame clones and drops some. The sample has around 2,000,000 clones; 85% to 95% are singletons. The sequenced sample consisted of naive CD8+ T cells sorted from blood. This receptor was taken from a man younger than 30 in good health.

CDR3 sequence (DNA): TGTGCCAGTACCACCTCACAGGGGTGGAATCAGCCCCAGCATTTT. Its protein is CASTTSQGWNQPQHF. The chain links TRBV19 to TRBJ1-5; 7 nucleotides match TRBD1. The CDR3 sequence is 15 residues long. CDR1 is LNHDA, CDR2 SQIVND, per germline (reference sequence). Trimming cost V 7 bases and J 4 bases; bases outside gene matches: 10.